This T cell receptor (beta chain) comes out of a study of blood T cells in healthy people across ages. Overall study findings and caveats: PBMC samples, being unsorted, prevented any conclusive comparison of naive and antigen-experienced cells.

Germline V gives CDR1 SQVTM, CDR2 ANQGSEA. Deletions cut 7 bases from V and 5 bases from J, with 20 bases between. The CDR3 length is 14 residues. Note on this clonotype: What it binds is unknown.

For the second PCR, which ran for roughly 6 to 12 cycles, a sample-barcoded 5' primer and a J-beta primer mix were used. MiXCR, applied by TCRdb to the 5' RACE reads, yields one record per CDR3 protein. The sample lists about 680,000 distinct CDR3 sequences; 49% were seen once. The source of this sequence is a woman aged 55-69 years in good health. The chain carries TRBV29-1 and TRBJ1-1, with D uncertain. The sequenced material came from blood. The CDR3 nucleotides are TGCAGCGCTGGCCCAGCGGGGTGGGAGACTGAAGCTTTCTTT. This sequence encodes CSAGPAGWETEAFF.